This TCR beta chain was observed in a study of cytomegalovirus exposure and HLA in healthy donors. Study-wide results and caveats: Earlier findings revealed that most TCR beta V segments proved productive either about 87% or about 30% of the time. Presence/absence analyses assumed roughly uniform sequencing depth across donors, which may not hold. Researchers left out some V segments, among them TRBV6-2 and TRBV6-3, as indistinguishable.

This clone was observed a few times. Its target is not known. V was clipped by 4 bases and J by 8 bases, with 15 bases between them. The CDR3 loop spans 14 amino acids. From germline, CDR1 is ENHRY and CDR2 SYGVKD. Vbeta (60) and Jbeta (13) primers were used in the PCR. Sequenced by immunoSEQ multiplex PCR; TCRdb stores in-frame clones only, minus some. Of around 150,000 clones listed, around 78% are singletons. Sequencing was carried out using PBMCs. J is TRBJ2-1 and V is TRBV10-3; perhaps TRBD1 as D (5 bases). The sequence was collected from a female donor in good health and CMV-seropositive. The CDR3 nucleotides are TGTGCCATCAGTGGGCTTGCTGGGGCCGATGAGCAGTTCTTC. As protein: CAISGLAGADEQFF.